This T cell receptor (beta chain) came from a study of CD4+ T cells in melanoma. Sequenced by immunoSEQ multiplex PCR; TCRdb stores in-frame clones only, minus some. This sample carries over 100,000 clones, approximately 92% of them seen once, and the ten largest clones take around 3.3%. In regard to this clone: The antigen is undetermined.

The study's findings and limits: A reported correlation linked neoantigen-specific CD4+ T cells to CD8+, macrophage and B cell function.

Sequenced input: peripheral blood. The sequence came from a human donor with melanoma.

The chain's CDR3 is CASRLQGNNQPQHF. The CDR3 DNA follows: TGTGCCAGCAGATTACAGGGGAACAATCAGCCCCAGCATTTT. The chain carries TRBV6-5 and TRBJ1-5; 7 bases map to TRBD1. J was trimmed by 3 bases and V by 6 bases; bases with no gene match: 5. There are 14 residues in the CDR3. CDR1 and CDR2 from the germline V gene are MNHEY and SVGAGI.